This passage covers 16 T cell receptor beta chains from one sample sequenced in a study of cytomegalovirus exposure and HLA in healthy donors. The PCR had 60 Vbeta and 13 Jbeta primers. Produced via immunoSEQ multiplex PCR; TCRdb's table is partial and in-frame only. Among under 85,000 clones listed, around 70% were seen once. Material: PBMCs. The receptor set was obtained from a woman aged 25 to 39 in good health and CMV-seronegative.

The rearrangement joins TRBV29-1 to TRBJ1-6; 9 nucleotides align to TRBD1. Germline V gene lookup returns CDR1 SQVTM and CDR2 ANQGSEA. The CDR3 extends over 15 amino acids. The V segment lost 4 bases and the J segment 7 bases; nucleotides outside the gene matches: 8. CDR3 loop: CSVGEPGTGNSPLHF. The CDR3 DNA follows: TGCAGCGTTGGGGAGCCCGGGACAGGGAATTCACCCCTCCACTTT.

V usage is TRBV2 and J usage is TRBJ2-7; 10 bases fit TRBD1. The germline V gene encodes CDR1 SNHLY and CDR2 FYNNEI. The V and J ends lost 11 bases and 5 bases, in that order; junction bases with no gene match: 21. The CDR3 length is 17 residues. This CDR3 reads CAGQGDRGVSLVDEQYF. The CDR3 nucleotides read TGTGCCGGGCAGGGGGACAGGGGTGTGAGTTTGGTCGACGAGCAGTACTTC. The full variable domain, rest sourced from reference TRBV2 and TRBJ2-7, is EPEVTQTPSHQVTQMGQEVILRCVPISNHLYFYWYRQILGQKVEFLVSFYNNEISEKSEIFDDQFSVERPDGSNFTLKIRSTKLEDSAMYFCAGQGDRGVSLVDEQYFGPGTRLTVT.

This clone was counted only a few times. This sequence joins TRBV2 and TRBJ2-2; a weak D match, TRBD2 (6 bases). This CDR3 contains 15 residues. CDR1 and CDR2 from the germline V gene are SNHLY and FYNNEI. V was pared by 1 base and J by 5 bases, with 11 bases between. The CDR3 region has the DNA TGTGCCAGCAGTGAAGGCCCGGCGGGGACCGGGGAGCTGTTTTTT. Translation gives CASSEGPAGTGELFF.

V usage is TRBV18 and J usage is TRBJ1-3, with a possible D match to TRBD1 (6 bases). Trimming shortened V by 4 bases and J by 0 bases, and 10 bases separated the two germline ends. The CDR3 length is 15 residues. CDR1 and CDR2 (germline): KGHSH, LQKENI. The CDR3 coding sequence is TGTGCCAGCTCACTGGACAGTTACTCTGGAAACACCATATATTTT. Its translation: CASSLDSYSGNTIYF. The variable domain in full, completed from reference TRBV18 and TRBJ1-3, reads NAGVMQNPRHLVRRRGQEARLRCSPMKGHSHVYWYRQLPEEGLKFMVYLQKENIIDESGMPKERFSAEFPKEGPSILRIQQVVRGDSAAYFCASSLDSYSGNTIYFGEGSWLTVV.

This clone showed up many times. V and J are TRBV4-1 and TRBJ1-1; 8 nucleotides line up with TRBD1. The germline gives CDR1 MGHRA, CDR2 YSYEKL. The CDR3 is 14 amino acids. The V gene end was trimmed by 4 bases and the J gene end by 3 bases; junction bases not matched to a gene: 4. CDR3: CASSLDRVDTEAFF. In DNA form, the CDR3 reads TGCGCCAGCAGCCTGGACAGGGTCGACACTGAAGCTTTCTTT.

The chain joins TRBV9 to TRBJ1-2; 9 positions agree with TRBD1. The trim removed 4 bases at V and 4 bases at J, leaving 14 bases unmatched. The germline V gene encodes CDR1 SGDLS and CDR2 YYNGEE. The CDR3 is 17 residues long. The CDR3 DNA reads TGTGCCAGCAGCCCTCAACAGGGGGCGTCGGTACCCTATGGCTACACCTTC. This codes for CASSPQQGASVPYGYTF.

This rearrangement joins TRBV7-3 to TRBJ1-2, with 10 nucleotides matching TRBD1. Germline CDR1 reads SGHTA; CDR2 reads FQGTGA. V lost 3 bases and J lost 8; bases outside the gene matches: 3. The CDR3 extends over 13 amino acids. The CDR3 here is CASSLGQGLGYTF. CDR3 bases: TGTGCCAGCAGCTTGGGACAGGGGTTGGGCTACACCTTC.

In this sample, this clone turned up a few times. The V call is TRBV4-2, the J call TRBJ2-3, with D maybe TRBD2 (6 bases). The CDR3 contains 15 residues. Trimming stripped 0 bases from V and 6 bases from J, with 13 bases between. Germline CDR1 reads LGHNA; CDR2 reads YNFKEQ. The CDR3 coding sequence is TGTGCCAGCAGCCAAGAAGGGACTTTATGGGATACGCAGTATTTT. This sequence encodes CASSQEGTLWDTQYF.

This chain joins TRBV7-2 and TRBJ2-3; 14 nucleotides match TRBD2. The ends lost 4 bases at V and 1 base at J; junction bases unmatched: 1. Germline CDR1 reads SGHTA; CDR2 reads FQGNSA. The CDR3 is 16 residues long. The CDR3 loop reads CASSSGLAGGTDTQYF. The CDR3 DNA follows: TGTGCCAGCAGCTCGGGACTAGCGGGGGGCACAGATACGCAGTATTTT. The variable domain in full, completed from reference TRBV7-2 and TRBJ2-3, reads GAGVSQSPSNKVTEKGKDVELRCDPISGHTALYWYRQSLGQGLEFLIYFQGNSAPDKSGLPSDRFSAERTGGSVSTLTIQRTQQEDSAVYLCASSSGLAGGTDTQYFGPGTRLTVL.

This chain connects TRBV7-2 to TRBJ2-5; a possible D gene is TRBD2 (6 bases). With 7 bases removed from V and 1 base from J, the gap between germline ends came to 19 bases. CDR1 and CDR2 (germline): SGHTA, FQGNSA. The CDR3 totals 16 residues. The CDR3 here is CASTSPTSSAQETQYF. Here the CDR3 DNA reads TGTGCCAGCACCTCCCCGACATCTAGCGCCCAAGAGACCCAGTACTTC.

This clone was counted a few times. The rearrangement uses TRBV27 and TRBJ2-7, with 10 bases that match TRBD1. The CDR3 spans 14 residues. The germline V gene encodes CDR1 MNHEY and CDR2 SMNVEV (reference sequence). J lost 5 bases, V lost 4 bases, and 5 bases had no gene match. The CDR3 region is CASSSRDRGHEQYF. The CDR3 DNA sequence: TGTGCCAGCAGTTCCCGGGACAGGGGACACGAGCAGTACTTC.

The chain is built from TRBV5-6 and TRBJ2-5; 7 bases match TRBD1. Looked up from germline, CDR1 is SGHDT and CDR2 is YYEEEE. The CDR3 is made up of 15 amino acids. V trimming: 3 bases; J trimming: 2 bases; junction bases outside the gene matches: 7. CDR3 bases: TGTGCCAGCAGCTCTTTGATGACAGGGCAAGAGACCCAGTACTTC. Translated: CASSSLMTGQETQYF. Drawing the rest from reference TRBV5-6 and TRBJ2-5, the complete variable domain is DAGVTQSPTHLIKTRGQQVTLRCSPKSGHDTVSWYQQALGQGPQFIFQYYEEEERQRGNFPDRFSGHQFPNYSSELNVNALLLGDSALYLCASSSLMTGQETQYFGPGTRLLVL.

The chain combines TRBV5-1 with TRBJ2-1, with 9 bases fitting TRBD1. V shed 5 bases and J 14 bases; nucleotides not matched to a gene: 14. This CDR3 contains 14 residues. Looked up from germline, CDR1 is SGHRS and CDR2 is YFSETQ. DNA for the CDR3: TGCGCCAGCAGTTACGGGACAGGGACTGCTGAAGAGTTCTTC. It encodes CASSYGTGTAEEFF.

The chain employs TRBV6-1 and TRBJ1-5; no firm D call. V shed 8 bases and J shed 2 bases, with 16 bases lying between them. This CDR3 comprises 15 residues. CDR1 MNHNS and CDR2 SASEGT come from the germline V gene. CDR3 sequence (DNA): TGTGCCAGCTTGAGCGGCATAATAGGCAATCAGCCCCAGCATTTT. It yields the protein CASLSGIIGNQPQHF.

The chain's CDR3 is CASSYLEGALETQYF. Here the CDR3 DNA reads TGTGCCAGCAGCTACCTTGAGGGGGCTTTAGAGACCCAGTACTTC. The V call is TRBV9, the J call TRBJ2-5, with TRBD1 matching 7 bases. CDR3 length equals 15 residues. V gave up 4 bases and J gave up 4 bases; unmatched junction bases: 10. Germline loops: CDR1 SGDLS, CDR2 YYNGEE.

This clone was counted only a few times. The chain uses TRBV6-1 and TRBJ2-2, with 8 bases identical to TRBD1. Germline V lookup: CDR1 MNHNS, CDR2 SASEGT. This CDR3 region has 15 residues. V shed 11 bases, J shed 4 bases, and the junction held 12 bases outside the gene matches. CDR3 nucleotide sequence: TGTGCCGTTCAGAAGACAGGGGCATTCACCGGGGAGCTGTTTTTT. This encodes CAVQKTGAFTGELFF.